This TCR beta chain is drawn from a study of cytomegalovirus exposure and HLA in healthy donors. Study-wide findings and caveats: The authors later linked a missense DCLRE1C variant to TCR beta V- and J-gene trimming. Most CMV-associated TCR beta chains appeared HLA-restricted in a later analysis.

This clone was seen a handful of times. Its antigen is unidentified. 13 Jbeta primers and 60 Vbeta primers were used for the PCR. Only in-frame clones appear in the TCRdb table, and some are missing; sequencing was by immunoSEQ multiplex PCR. This sample yields about 130,000 clones, of which 70% to 90% are seen a single time; about 1.5% belongs to the top ten. V was clipped by 0 bases and J by 9 bases, with 15 bases between them. Germline CDR1 LGHNA, CDR2 YSLEER. This CDR3 comprises 15 residues. The chain uses TRBV4-3 and TRBJ2-1; the D gene is possibly TRBD1 (5 bases). This sequence originates from a boy aged 5-17 years in good health and CMV-seronegative. The material sequenced was PBMCs. The CDR3 here is CASSQDSWTRGEQFF. The CDR3 DNA sequence: TGCGCCAGCAGCCAAGATAGTTGGACAAGGGGTGAGCAGTTCTTC.